The TCR beta chain described here comes from a study of T cell responses to AZD1222 COVID-19 vaccine. Data came from immunoSEQ multiplex PCR; TCRdb stores just in-frame clones and leaves some out. The profile covers about 92,000 clones, with about nine tenths appearing a single time and roughly a tenth taken by the ten largest. Study outcomes and limitations: Mostly white British, mostly female donors; authors suggested clonal diversity may be underestimated. Repertoires were sampled only after the peak T cell response.

The CDR3 extends over 13 amino acids. Trimming pared 0 bases from V and 9 bases from J, leaving 6 bases between. Germline V CDR1 and CDR2: MGHRA, YSYEKL. On this clone itself: Its antigen remains unknown.

The clonotype comes from an adult in good health. Source: peripheral blood, taken on day 0 of AZD1222 vaccination. This chain links TRBV4-1 with TRBJ1-6; D is undetermined. The CDR3 bases are TGCGCCAGCAGCCAAGAGTGGGGTTCACCCCTCCACTTT. It yields the protein CASSQEWGSPLHF.